Shown below are 15 T cell receptor beta chains from a single sample sequenced in a study of brain T cells in children with intractable seizures (dated by TCRdb to the early 2020s). The library relied on the immunoSEQ multiplex PCR assay. TCRdb retrieved this table from immuneACCESS and kept in-frame rearrangements only. Not all clones are present; in checked studies, unresolved V genes account for under half, and no reason is known for the remainder. The sample profile shows under 400,000 clones; approximately 93% of them were found once. The ten largest clones take up 5.5% to 6% of the sample. The sample's time point label, in plain terms: blood from clinic visit 5 months post-surgery; TSC patient then seizure free. The starting material was peripheral blood, obtained approximately 5 months after surgery. The source of these receptors is a boy less than two years old with tuberous sclerosis and intractable seizures.

The rearrangement uses TRBV7-9 and TRBJ1-1, with D hard to call. The CDR3 is 14 residues long. The V gene lost 2 bases and the J gene lost 1 base, with 8 bases spanning the gap. Per the germline V gene, CDR1 is SEHNR and CDR2 is FQNEAQ (reference sequence). The CDR3 coding sequence is TGTGCCAGCAGCTTACCGGAGAAGAACACTGAAGCTTTCTTT. This encodes CASSLPEKNTEAFF.

This clone was seen only once. The chain joins TRBV7-9 to TRBJ2-7, with 8 nucleotides matching TRBD1. The CDR3 consists of 16 residues. CDR1 is SEHNR and CDR2 is FQNEAQ in the germline V gene (reference sequence). The V segment lost 5 bases and the J segment 5 bases; nucleotides outside the gene matches: 14. DNA of the CDR3: TGTGCCAGCAGCCCAAGACAGGGGAGCACATCCAACGAGCAGTACTTC. This codes for CASSPRQGSTSNEQYF.

This clone was observed a single time. The V call is TRBV24-1, the J call TRBJ1-5; no definite D call. The V end lost 5 bases, the J end lost 1 base, and 20 bases lay between the germline ends. Germline CDR1 and CDR2: KGHDR and SFDVKD. The CDR3 has 18 amino acids. The CDR3 bases are TGTGCCACCAGTGCACCCCGGCGGACCTATAGGAGCAATCAGCCCCAGCATTTT. As protein: CATSAPRRTYRSNQPQHF.

This clone was detected once. The V call is TRBV7-9, the J call TRBJ2-7; TRBD1 might be the D (5 bases). V was cut by 3 bases and J by 6 bases, with 12 bases left in between. The CDR3 totals 13 residues. Germline V gives CDR1 SEHNR, CDR2 FQNEAQ (reference sequence). The CDR3 DNA reads as TGTGCCAGCAGCTTTCCCAGGGAACCCGAGCAGTACTTC. This codes for CASSFPREPEQYF.

V usage is TRBV13 and J usage is TRBJ1-4, with D perhaps matching TRBD1 (6 bases). CDR1 and CDR2 from the germline V gene are PRHDT and FYEKMQ (reference sequence). V was cut by 5 bases and J by 4 bases, with 17 bases left in between. The CDR3 contains 16 residues. The CDR3: CASSLRAGANNEKLFF. In DNA, the CDR3 is TGTGCCAGCAGCCTCCGGGCGGGGGCGAATAATGAAAAACTGTTTTTT.

The rearrangement uses TRBV6-6 and TRBJ1-1; no reliable D call. Germline values: CDR1 MNHNY, CDR2 SVGAGI (reference sequence). V was clipped by 2 bases and J by 2 bases, with 9 bases between them. The length of the CDR3 is 14 residues. Here the CDR3 reads CASSYRHSNTEAFF. The CDR3 DNA reads TGTGCCAGCAGTTACCGACACTCCAACACTGAAGCTTTCTTT.

The CDR3 coding sequence is TGTGCCAGCAGCTCCGACAGTAAGCTAAAACTGTTTTTT. Translation: CASSSDSKLKLFF. The gene calls are TRBV5-4 and TRBJ1-4, with D possibly matching TRBD1 (5 bases). Germline loops: CDR1 SGHNT, CDR2 YYREEE (reference sequence). This CDR3 contains 13 residues. Trimming cost V 3 bases and J 10 bases, with 13 bases left between them.

J is TRBJ2-5 and V is TRBV27, with 9 positions matching TRBD1. Germline V gives CDR1 MNHEY, CDR2 SMNVEV (reference sequence). This CDR3 is 15 amino acids long. The V gene end was trimmed by 3 bases and the J gene end by 9 bases; junction bases not matched to a gene: 11. The CDR3: CASSLSGQGLMAQYF. The CDR3 DNA reads TGTGCCAGCAGTTTGAGCGGACAGGGGCTGATGGCCCAGTACTTC.

On this clone itself: Within the sample, other DNA sequences also encode this same CDR3. The chain combines TRBV7-9 with TRBJ1-2, with 7 bases identical to TRBD1. The CDR3 runs to 13 residues. Germline V gives CDR1 SEHNR, CDR2 FQNEAQ (reference sequence). The V and J ends lost 5 bases and 2 bases, in that order; junction bases with no gene match: 2. CDR3 DNA sequence: TGTGCCAGCAGCCGGGACAGAAACTATGGCTACACCTTC. Protein product: CASSRDRNYGYTF.

The chain is built from TRBV19 and TRBJ1-4, with unresolved D. The CDR3 runs 15 residues. Trimming left V 3 bases short and J 3 bases short, with 11 bases between. The germline gives CDR1 LNHDA, CDR2 SQIVND (reference sequence). For the CDR3, the DNA is TGTGCCAGTAGTATGTTTGGGGAGGCTAATGAAAAACTGTTTTTT. This gives the protein CASSMFGEANEKLFF.

The genes are TRBV2 and TRBJ2-3, with D hard to call. The V end was cut by 8 bases, the J end by 6 bases, with 6 bases between. The CDR3 sequence is 10 residues long. Germline V gene data show CDR1 as SNHLY and CDR2 as FYNNEI. CDR3 residues: CASQEDTQYF. The CDR3 nucleotides read TGTGCCAGCCAGGAGGATACGCAGTATTTT.

This chain uses TRBV7-9 with TRBJ2-2, with D possibly matching TRBD2 (6 bases). Trimming left V 5 bases short and J 6 bases short, with 16 bases between. In germline, CDR1 is SEHNR, CDR2 FQNEAQ (reference sequence). This CDR3 has 15 amino acids. The CDR3 region is CASSGRGAISGELFF. The DNA for the CDR3 is TGTGCCAGCAGCGGGCGGGGAGCTATCTCCGGGGAGCTGTTTTTT. The full variable domain, with the rest looked up from reference TRBV7-9 and TRBJ2-2, is DTGVSQNPRHKITKRGQNVTFRCDPISEHNRLYWYRQTLGQGPEFLTYFQNEAQLEKSRLLSDRFSAERPKGSFSTLEIQRTEQGDSAMYLCASSGRGAISGELFFGEGSRLTVL.

This clone appeared once. This chain joins TRBV4-1 and TRBJ2-5; tentatively, D is TRBD2 (5 bases). Trimming stripped 4 bases from V and 7 bases from J, with 22 bases between. Germline CDR1 is MGHRA and CDR2 is YSYEKL. The CDR3 covers 16 residues. Written as DNA, the CDR3 is TGCGCCAGCAGCCCAAGCTTCCAAGCGGCCCCGTGGACCCAGTACTTC. This gives the protein CASSPSFQAAPWTQYF.

About this clone itself: Other nucleotide sequences in the sample specify the same CDR3. V gene TRBV6-1 combines with J gene TRBJ1-5; D gene uncertain. Trimming stripped 0 bases from V and 2 bases from J, with 2 bases between. Germline loops: CDR1 MNHNS, CDR2 SASEGT. This CDR3 has 13 residues. DNA for the CDR3: TGTGCCAGCAGTGAAGCCGGCAATCAGCCCCAGCATTTT. It encodes CASSEAGNQPQHF.

This chain uses TRBV18 with TRBJ1-3; 7 bases line up with TRBD1. With V trimmed by 3 bases and J by 3 bases, 8 bases remained unmatched. Germline V gene lookup returns CDR1 KGHSH and CDR2 LQKENI. The CDR3 loop spans 16 amino acids. The CDR3 spells CASSPTTGVDGNTIYF. Written as DNA, the CDR3 is TGTGCCAGCTCACCTACAACAGGGGTTGATGGAAACACCATATATTTT.